The sequence of this T cell receptor beta chain was determined in a study of Ad26.COV2.S vaccination and SARS-CoV-2 variants. The overall study: The study gave Ad26.COV2.S intramuscularly, once or twice 56 days apart.

Notes on this clone: Its antigen is undetermined.

This table comes from immunoSEQ multiplex PCR, and its TCRdb copy is limited to in-frame clones, with some not included. The repertoire holds around 450,000 clones, 80% to 95% seen once, with roughly 4% in the top ten. Noted treatment: roughly 18 received Ad26.COV2.S at low or high dose, single or two shots; 5 received placebo; per-sample allocation not given. Repertoires come from day 63 after the first vaccine or placebo injection. Aged 18-55 years, donor was enrolled in Boston in about 2020. Study findings and constraints: Vaccinees and placebo recipients showed similar non-spike TCR breadth. It is possible that the TCR breadth and depth analyses underestimated the total T cell responses.

This clonotype was obtained from a person aged 18-65 years who received the Ad26.COV2.S COVID-19 vaccine or a placebo. The sequences come from peripheral blood, collected in a trial of Ad26.COV2.S vaccine versus placebo.

The CDR3 protein is CATGAGTGGEQYF. Written as DNA, the CDR3 is TGTGCCACCGGAGCCGGGACAGGGGGCGAGCAGTACTTC. The gene calls are TRBV2 and TRBJ2-7, with 11 bases lining up with TRBD1. Per germline, CDR1 SNHLY and CDR2 FYNNEI. There are 13 residues in the CDR3. After removal of 10 bases from V and 6 bases from J, the junction contained 8 bases not matched to a gene.